This T cell receptor (beta chain) is drawn from a study of identical twins. Study-wide results and limits: Invariant MAIT and iNKT cells may have partly biased zero-insertion analyses.

In TCRdb, the 5' RACE reads were re-called with MiXCR into one record per CDR3 protein. The data contain nearly 250,000 distinct CDR3 sequences, 7% of them singletons. This clonotype was detected a few times. As yet, its antigen is unknown. CDR1 and CDR2 from the germline V gene are ENHRY and SYGVKD. V lost 4 bases and J 3 bases, leaving 6 bases between the germline ends. The CDR3 is made up of 12 amino acids. The sample was also linked to a second study, of yellow fever vaccine responses in identical twins.

This clonotype originated in a woman under 30 in good health. The V and J genes are TRBV10-3 and TRBJ2-5; D is unresolved. The sequencing input was memory (CD45RO+) T cells sorted from blood. CDR3 in DNA: TGTGCCATCAGTGCTGGGGAAGAGACCCAGTACTTC. Translated: CAISAGEETQYF.